These T cell receptor beta chains were read from a single sample in a study of T cells in Graves' hyperthyroidism and ophthalmopathy. TCRdb analysed the multiplex PCR reads with MiXCR anew, one entry per CDR3 protein. This sample has a few hundred thousand distinct CDR3 sequences, with less than 15% found just once. Sequencing input: blood. The receptors shown here come from a woman aged 40 to 55 with Graves' hyperthyroidism that later progressed to Graves' ophthalmopathy. Each CDR3 is given with its conserved first and last residue. Each record gives: CDR3 protein, CDR3 DNA, J gene, D gene, V gene, clone size. The D gene is left open where the match is weak. The size entry is marked missing in some rows and otherwise reads once, few, many or a size class.

CASRRGPDAYNEQFF,TGTGCCAGTAGGCGAGGGCCGGATGCATACAATGAGCAGTTCTTC,TRBJ2-1,NA,TRBV2,many
CASSLTGQGGTEAFF,TGCGCCAGCAGCTTGACAGGCCAGGGCGGTACTGAAGCTTTCTTT,TRBJ1-1,NA,TRBV5-1,many
CASSVGTTAIDTQYF,TGTGCCAGCAGCGTAGGGACTACCGCGATTGATACGCAGTATTTT,TRBJ2-3,NA,TRBV9,many
CASSLPPTGVDVTQYF,TGTGCCAGCAGCCTACCCCCCACGGGGGTGGATGTGACCCAGTACTTC,TRBJ2-5,NA,TRBV5-6,many
CASRIVGGGPEETQYF,TGTGCCAGCCGGATCGTGGGGGGCGGTCCTGAAGAGACCCAGTACTTC,TRBJ2-5,NA,TRBV28,many
CASSFQPTNEKLFF,TGTGCCAGCAGTTTTCAGCCAACTAATGAAAAACTGTTTTTT,TRBJ1-4,NA,TRBV28,many
CASSSEREGGAGELFF,TGCGCCAGCAGCTCCGAGAGGGAGGGCGGCGCCGGGGAGCTGTTTTTT,TRBJ2-2,TRBD2,TRBV4-1,NA
CASSPFPPGPVEDTQYF,TGTGCCAGCAGTCCCTTCCCCCCGGGACCAGTTGAGGATACGCAGTATTTT,TRBJ2-3,NA,TRBV28,many
CASRRTGAEAFF,TGTGCCAGCAGGCGGACAGGGGCCGAAGCTTTCTTT,TRBJ1-1,TRBD1,TRBV6-1,NA
CASSPPRGRNSPLHF,TGTGCCAGCAGTCCGCCCCGGGGTCGTAATTCACCCCTCCACTTT,TRBJ1-6,NA,TRBV28,many
CASSLGQGDYGYTF,TGTGCCAGCAGCTTAGGACAGGGCGATTATGGCTACACCTTC,TRBJ1-2,TRBD1,TRBV7-3,few
CASSLTSGFYEQYF,TGTGCCAGCAGTTTGACTAGCGGCTTCTACGAGCAGTACTTC,TRBJ2-7,TRBD2,TRBV27,many